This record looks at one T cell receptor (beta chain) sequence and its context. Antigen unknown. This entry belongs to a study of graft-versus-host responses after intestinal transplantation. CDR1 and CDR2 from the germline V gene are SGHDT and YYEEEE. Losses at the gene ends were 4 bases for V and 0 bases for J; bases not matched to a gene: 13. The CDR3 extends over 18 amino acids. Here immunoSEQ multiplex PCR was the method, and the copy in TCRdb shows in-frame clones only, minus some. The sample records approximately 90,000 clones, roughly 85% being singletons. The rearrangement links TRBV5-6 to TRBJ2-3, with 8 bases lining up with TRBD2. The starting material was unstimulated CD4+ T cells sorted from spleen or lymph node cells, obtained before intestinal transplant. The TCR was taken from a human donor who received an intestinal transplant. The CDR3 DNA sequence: TGTGCCAGCAGCATAGCGGGACCTTATCCCGACAGCACAGATACGCAGTATTTT. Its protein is CASSIAGPYPDSTDTQYF.